The next 4 T cell receptor beta chains were all read from a single sample in a study of shared clonotypes between healthy human individuals. Clones were read by immunoSEQ multiplex PCR, and TCRdb kept only the in-frame ones, dropping some. The table shows about 1 million clones, with approximately 68% occurring only once. Sequenced: memory CD4+ T cells sorted from blood. The subset is: CD45RA-negative fraction. The receptors come from a man between 18 and 29 years old in good health.

V gene TRBV18 combines with J gene TRBJ2-5, with D possibly being TRBD1 (5 bases). The CDR3 loop spans 15 amino acids. From germline, CDR1 is KGHSH and CDR2 LQKENI. The V end was cut by 2 bases, the J end by 5 bases, with 15 bases between. The CDR3 sequence: CASSPSGRAVETQYF. CDR3 coding DNA: TGTGCCAGCTCACCATCTGGCAGGGCCGTTGAGACCCAGTACTTC.

The chain couples TRBV5-1 to TRBJ2-3; no definite D call. This CDR3 has 14 amino acids. Trimming shortened V by 4 bases and J by 2 bases, and 11 bases separated the two germline ends. CDR1 and CDR2 from the germline V gene are SGHRS and YFSETQ. The CDR3 spells CASSPGPITDTQYF. CDR3 bases: TGCGCCAGCAGCCCAGGACCTATCACAGATACGCAGTATTTT.

This chain links TRBV7-9 with TRBJ2-1, with 13 positions matching TRBD2. The CDR3 contains 14 residues. V lost 5 bases, J lost 7 bases, and 2 bases stayed unmatched. The V gene's germline CDR1 is SEHNR and CDR2 FQNEAQ (reference sequence). In DNA, the CDR3 is TGTGCCAGCAGCCTGACTAGCGGGGGGAATGAGCAGTTCTTC. Translating gives CASSLTSGGNEQFF. The full variable domain, with the rest looked up from reference TRBV7-9 and TRBJ2-1, is DTGVSQNPRHKITKRGQNVTFRCDPISEHNRLYWYRQTLGQGPEFLTYFQNEAQLEKSRLLSDRFSAERPKGSFSTLEIQRTEQGDSAMYLCASSLTSGGNEQFFGPGTRLTVL.

The genes are TRBV4-1 and TRBJ1-5, with 7 bases that match TRBD1. Germline trimming cut 0 bases from V and 7 bases from J; bases unmatched to any gene: 12. CDR3 length: 17 amino acids. CDR1 is MGHRA, CDR2 YSYEKL, per germline. The CDR3 DNA reads as TGCGCCAGCAGCCAAGATCTAAACAGGGGAGGTTGGCAGCCCCAGCATTTT. It is translated as CASSQDLNRGGWQPQHF.